This T cell receptor (beta chain) derives from a study of blood T cell repertoires in COVID-19. In the study overall: T cells, B-cell-depleted T cells, or PBMCs provided the cDNA or gDNA that served as material.

This clone was detected a few times. The method was immunoSEQ multiplex PCR; TCRdb's version includes in-frame clones alone and lacks a portion of them. The sample holds about 200,000 clones; around 95% are singletons and the top ten take approximately 0.8%. Per the germline V gene, CDR1 is MGHRA and CDR2 is YSYEKL. The V and J ends lost 0 bases and 4 bases, in that order; junction bases with no gene match: 10. This CDR3 spans 18 amino acids. Material: peripheral blood. The rearrangement joins TRBV4-1 to TRBJ2-1, with TRBD2 matching 9 bases. The receptor was derived from a man younger than 40 with COVID-19, enrolled during active disease. The CDR3 loop reads CASSQDPARGGLYNEQFF. The CDR3 DNA sequence: TGCGCCAGCAGCCAAGATCCGGCGCGGGGGGGCCTTTACAATGAGCAGTTCTTC.